Shown below are 21 T cell receptor beta chains from a single sample sequenced in a study of read filtering for tumor transcriptome and immune sequencing. From about 0.4 ug of RNA, a library with molecular barcoded alpha/delta and beta/gamma adaptors was made. Each CDR3 protein gets one entry after TCRdb re-called the reads with MiXCR. The data contain roughly 59,000 distinct CDR3 sequences, roughly 19% of them singletons. The source material was a population of CD138-negative cells sorted from bone marrow. These TCRs come from a donor aged 40 or older with multiple myeloma.

This clonotype has ten or more counts. The chain is built from TRBV20-1 and TRBJ2-5, with TRBD2 matching 8 bases. CDR1 is DFQATT, CDR2 SNEGSKA, per germline (reference sequence). V lost 0 bases to trimming and J lost 5 bases; unmatched junction nucleotides: 11. The length of the CDR3 is 16 residues. This CDR3 reads CSARDQLAGLVETQYF. The CDR3 DNA reads as TGCAGTGCTAGAGATCAGCTAGCGGGCCTTGTGGAGACCCAGTACTTC.

Worth noting for this clonotype: One base away lies a much larger clone, so this may be a sequencing read error. Because it lacks the conserved phenylalanine or tryptophan at the end, this CDR3 is likely a read error. CDR3 bases: TGTGCCAGCAGTGAATCACGACGTGAGCAGTTCCTC. This translates into CASSESRREQFL. The chain has TRBV25-1 and TRBJ2-1; D is undetermined. V was shortened by 1 base and J by 9 bases, with 7 bases between the two germline ends. Germline assignment: CDR1 MGHDK and CDR2 SYGVNS. The CDR3 has 12 amino acids.

A word on this clonotype: One junction end disagrees with the germline gene, perhaps due to a read error. For the CDR3, the DNA is TGTGCCAGCGGCCAGGCACCGGGACGGGCGGACACAGATACGCAGTATTTT. Translating it yields CASGQAPGRADTDTQYF. The genes are TRBV3-1 and TRBJ2-3; either TRBD1 or TRBD2 may fit D (5 bases each). This CDR3 comprises 17 residues. Germline CDR1 is LGHDT and CDR2 is YNNKEL (reference sequence).

Many counts were recorded for this clonotype. The chain recombines TRBV4-2 with TRBJ2-1; either TRBD1 or TRBD2 may supply D (5 bases each). The CDR3 runs to 13 residues. V lost 2 bases, J lost 15 bases, and 17 bases lay in between. The germline V gene encodes CDR1 LGHNA and CDR2 YNFKEQ. CDR3 sequence (DNA): TGTGCCAGCAGCCAACTGAGCTTGTGGGACCTGTTCTTC. Protein: CASSQLSLWDLFF.

A note on this clonotype: It may be a read error: a sequence one base away is much more abundant. The chain employs TRBV25-1 and TRBJ2-7; 9 bases are a match to TRBD2. The CDR3 runs to 17 residues. Losses at the gene ends were 5 bases for V and 2 bases for J; bases not matched to a gene: 13. Per germline, CDR1 MGHDK and CDR2 SYGVNS. The CDR3, as DNA: TGTGCCAGCAGTAGGATCGAAGGATTAGCGGGAGCCTACGAGCAGTACTTC. It is translated as CASSRIEGLAGAYEQYF.

This clonotype was seen many times. This chain connects TRBV6-5 to TRBJ1-4, with D perhaps TRBD1 (5 bases). Trimming removed 6 bases from V and 10 bases from J, with 24 bases in between. The length of the CDR3 is 16 residues. Germline-derived CDR1 and CDR2 are MNHEY and SVGAGI. The CDR3 here is CASRLPRDPAVGKLFF. The CDR3 coding sequence is TGTGCCAGCAGACTTCCCCGGGACCCCGCTGTCGGAAAACTGTTTTTT.

At least ten counts were recorded for this clonotype. J is TRBJ2-5 and V is TRBV20-1; 9 bases align to TRBD2. The CDR3 spans 14 residues. Germline CDR1 DFQATT, CDR2 SNEGSKA (reference sequence). V trimming: 0 bases; J trimming: 5 bases; junction bases outside the gene matches: 4. CDR3 sequence (DNA): TGCAGTGCTAGAGATAGCGGGAGCTGGGAGACCCAGTACTTC. Residues: CSARDSGSWETQYF.

This clonotype was seen ten or more times. The chain combines TRBV20-1 with TRBJ2-2; D is perhaps TRBD2 (7 bases). The CDR3 loop spans 14 amino acids. CDR1 is DFQATT, CDR2 SNEGSKA, per germline (reference sequence). With 2 bases removed from V and 7 bases from J, the gap between germline ends came to 14 bases. CDR3 bases: TGCAGTGCTAGAAGGGGGGGCGCAGGCGGGGAGCTGTTTTTT. It translates to CSARRGGAGGELFF.

This clonotype was recorded many times. A much larger clone is a single base away; this may be a read error. The chain has TRBV7-2 and TRBJ2-1, with 8 bases that match TRBD1. V lost 8 bases to trimming and J lost 2 bases; unmatched junction nucleotides: 11. Germline V CDR1 and CDR2: SGHTA, FQGNSA. CDR3 size: 16 residues. The CDR3 DNA is TGTGCCAGCGGAAGCTTGACAGGGGCCACCTACAATGAGCAGTTCTTC. Its translation: CASGSLTGATYNEQFF.

This clonotype was recorded only once. One end of the junction fails to match germline, which may point to a read error. This sequence joins TRBV18 and TRBJ2-1, with TRBD2 matching 15 bases. The CDR3 has 17 amino acids. From germline, CDR1 is KGHSH and CDR2 LQKENI. The CDR3 protein is CASSPGLAGGQGNERFF. The CDR3 DNA is TGTGCCAGCTCACCCGGACTAGCGGGGGGGCAAGGGAATGAGCGGTTCTTC.

This clonotype was detected many times. The rearrangement joins TRBV5-1 to TRBJ1-1; D may be TRBD1 (5 bases). Trimming cost V 7 bases and J 1 base, with 5 bases left between them. The CDR3 is 11 residues long. The germline V gene has CDR1 SGHRS and CDR2 YFSETQ. This CDR3 is CASGQNTEAFF. The CDR3 DNA reads as TGCGCCAGCGGACAGAACACTGAAGCTTTCTTT. The full variable domain, rest sourced from reference TRBV5-1 and TRBJ1-1, is KAGVTQTPRYLIKTRGQQVTLSCSPISGHRSVSWYQQTPGQGLQFLFEYFSETQRNKGNFPGRFSGRQFSNSRSEMNVSTLELGDSALYLCASGQNTEAFFGQGTRLTVV.

This clonotype was found many times. This chain uses TRBV2 with TRBJ2-5; weak D call: TRBD1 (6 bases). CDR1 is SNHLY and CDR2 is FYNNEI in the germline V gene. The germline V and J ends were trimmed by 7 bases and 5 bases, with 14 bases remaining between them. This CDR3 is 13 amino acids long. The CDR3 sequence: CASTRDIKETQYF. Here the CDR3 DNA reads TGTGCCAGCACGAGGGACATTAAGGAGACCCAGTACTTC.

This clonotype has ten or more counts. V usage is TRBV20-1 and J usage is TRBJ2-7, with D tentatively TRBD1 (5 bases). This CDR3 has 12 amino acids. V shed 6 bases and J shed 5 bases, with 14 bases lying between them. Germline lookup yields CDR1 DFQATT and CDR2 SNEGSKA (reference sequence). The CDR3 here is CSAEWGIHEQYF. The CDR3, as DNA: TGCAGTGCAGAATGGGGCATCCACGAGCAGTACTTC.

This rearrangement joins TRBV20-1 to TRBJ2-4; TRBD2 matches 8 bases. The CDR3 sequence is 17 residues long. The ends lost 0 bases at V and 5 bases at J; junction bases unmatched: 12. Per the germline V gene, CDR1 is DFQATT and CDR2 is SNEGSKA (reference sequence). The CDR3 region is CSARDKVAGLNENIQYF. The CDR3 DNA is TGCAGTGCTAGAGATAAGGTAGCGGGGCTTAACGAAAACATTCAGTACTTC.

This clonotype has a handful of counts. J is TRBJ2-7 and V is TRBV4-1; TRBD1 might be the D (5 bases). Germline CDR1 and CDR2: MGHRA and YSYEKL. V dropped 0 bases and J dropped 4 bases, with 22 bases sitting between them. The CDR3 runs to 18 residues. CDR3 coding DNA: TGCGCCAGCAGCCAAGAAACTGGACACTCGTCCGGGCCTTACGAGCAGTACTTC. Translated, it gives CASSQETGHSSGPYEQYF.

Many counts were recorded for this clonotype. The chain uses TRBV5-1 and TRBJ2-1; no definite D call. Per the germline V gene, CDR1 is SGHRS and CDR2 is YFSETQ. The CDR3 is made up of 14 amino acids. Trimming shortened V by 0 bases and J by 5 bases, and 9 bases separated the two germline ends. Here the CDR3 reads CASSLVLYDNEQFF. CDR3 nucleotide sequence: TGCGCCAGCAGCTTGGTTCTCTACGACAATGAGCAGTTCTTC.

This clonotype was counted many times. The CDR3 region has the DNA TGCAGTGCTCCCCCACAGGGGGCGGGGGCCAACGTCCTGACTTTC. This codes for CSAPPQGAGANVLTF. This chain uses TRBV20-1 with TRBJ2-6; 9 nucleotides match TRBD1. Trimming took 5 bases from V and 4 from J; bases not matched to a gene: 6. Per germline, CDR1 DFQATT and CDR2 SNEGSKA (reference sequence). The CDR3 sequence is 15 residues long.

This clonotype has at least ten counts. This chain links TRBV3-1 with TRBJ2-2; D ambiguous. The ends were cut back, 4 bases at V and 4 bases at J, with 13 bases in the middle. The CDR3 spans 15 residues. CDR1 and CDR2 from the germline V gene are LGHDT and YNNKEL (reference sequence). CDR3 coding DNA: TGTGCCAGCAGCCCGCCCGGGCGCACCACCGGGGAGCTGTTTTTT. Translating it yields CASSPPGRTTGELFF.

Turning to this clonotype: Given a much more abundant clone one base away, this may be a read error. The J gene is TRBJ2-4, the V gene TRBV2, with 12 positions matching TRBD2. CDR3 length: 16 residues. CDR1 is SNHLY, CDR2 FYNNEI, per germline. The CDR3 is CAGSERIRTSGAQTYF. The CDR3 DNA follows: TGTGCCGGCAGTGAGCGAATCCGGACTAGCGGGGCTCAAACGTACTTC.

At least ten counts were recorded for this clonotype. The chain is built from TRBV10-3 and TRBJ2-1, with 10 bases that match TRBD2. CDR1 and CDR2 from the germline V gene are ENHRY and SYGVKD. This CDR3 is built from 15 residues. V dropped 5 bases and J dropped 2; count of bases not matched to a gene: 3. The CDR3 sequence is CAISQLAGTYNEQFF. CDR3 bases: TGTGCCATCAGTCAACTAGCGGGGACCTACAATGAGCAGTTCTTC.

This clonotype was counted at least ten times. The rearrangement joins TRBV29-1 to TRBJ1-1, with 10 nucleotides matching TRBD1. There are 10 residues in the CDR3. V shed 7 bases and J 10 bases; nucleotides not matched to a gene: 3. From germline, CDR1 is SQVTM and CDR2 ANQGSEA. CDR3 coding DNA: TGCAGCGGAGACAGGGGGCGAGCTTTCTTT. Encoded protein: CSGDRGRAFF.